Listed below are T cell receptor beta chains from one sample, sequenced in a study of CD8 T cells in Susac syndrome. TCRdb reprocessed the immunoSEQ multiplex PCR reads with MiXCR, giving one entry per CDR3 protein. The sample has about 280,000 distinct CDR3 sequences; approximately 84% are singletons. Sequences were obtained from CD8+ T cells from PBMCs. Receptors originate from a human donor with multiple sclerosis. Each CDR3 is given with its conserved first and last residue. The D gene is left open where the match is weak. Rows may omit the clone size; those that give it use once, few, many or a size class.

clone size	V gene	J gene	D gene	CDR3 DNA	CDR3 protein
once	TRBV27	TRBJ2-5	-	TGTGCCAGCGGAATCCAAGAGACCCAGTACTTC	CASGIQETQYF
-	TRBV30	TRBJ1-1	TRBD1	TGTGCCTGGACCGGGACAGGGAACCTGGCGAGGTACGGGACTGAAGCTTTCTTT	CAWTGTGNLARYGTEAFF
few	TRBV7-6	TRBJ1-2	-	TGTGCCAGCAGCCTAACGAGGGCTTATGGCTACACCTTC	CASSLTRAYGYTF
-	TRBV2	TRBJ2-1	-	TGTGCCAGCAGTGCGTTGGGGGAACCATCCTACAATGAGCAGTTCTTC	CASSALGEPSYNEQFF
-	TRBV6-5	TRBJ1-1	-	TGTGCCAGCAGTTTCGATTACAGGGCCCGGGGGGACACTGAAGCTTTCTTT	CASSFDYRARGDTEAFF
-	TRBV12-3/TRBV12-4	TRBJ2-7	TRBD2	TGTGCCAGCAGCGAGACGGGAGGATTCCACGAGCAGTACTTC	CASSETGGFHEQYF
-	TRBV7-9	TRBJ1-2	-	TGTGCCAGCACTCCCCGGACTCCAAATGGCTACACCTTC	CASTPRTPNGYTF
-	TRBV5-8	TRBJ2-7	-	TGTGCCAGCAGCCGGACAGCACTAACCTACGAGCAGTACTTC	CASSRTALTYEQYF
-	TRBV19	TRBJ2-7	TRBD1	TGTGCCAGTAGAAGGGCCCGGACAGGGAAGGGCGAGCAGTACTTC	CASRRARTGKGEQYF
once	TRBV7-9	TRBJ2-2	-	TGTGCCAGCAGCCTTGACCGCACCGGGGAGCTGTTTTTT	CASSLDRTGELFF
-	TRBV19	TRBJ2-7	-	TGTGCCACCCGACGGGGGAGCGGCGAGCAGTACTTC	CATRRGSGEQYF
few	TRBV6-5	TRBJ2-7	TRBD1	TGTGCCACCAGGGGACAGGGGTTCAACGAGCAGTACTTC	CATRGQGFNEQYF
-	TRBV7-9	TRBJ2-3	-	TGTGCCAGCCAACGTTCATCACGCACAAATACGCAGTATTTT	CASQRSSRTNTQYF
-	TRBV7-9	TRBJ1-1	-	TGTGCCAGCAGCTTCGCCGGTAGGGAGAACACTGAAGTTTTCTTT	CASSFAGRENTEVFF
-	TRBV29-1	TRBJ1-5	-	TGCAGCGTTGCGGGCAGGGGCAATCAGCCCCAGCATTTT	CSVAGRGNQPQHF
once	TRBV29-1	TRBJ2-1	-	TGCAGCGTTGAAGATTCCGCCTTGAGCTCCTACAATGAGCAGTTCTTC	CSVEDSALSSYNEQFF
-	TRBV9	TRBJ2-7	TRBD2	TGTGCCAGCAGCCCTCAACTAGCGGGATCCTACGAGCAGTACTTC	CASSPQLAGSYEQYF
-	TRBV29-1	TRBJ2-5	-	TGCAGCGTGAAAAACGCTAGGCTCCAAGAGACCCAGTACTTC	CSVKNARLQETQYF
once	TRBV30	TRBJ2-1	-	TGTGCCTGGAGGGGGTCGAGCTCCTACAATGAGCAGTTCTTC	CAWRGSSSYNEQFF
-	TRBV4-1	TRBJ1-5	TRBD1	TGCGCCAGCAGCGCCCGACAGGGGGCAGGCAATCAGCCCCAGCATTTT	CASSARQGAGNQPQHF
-	TRBV28	TRBJ2-7	-	TGTGCCAGCAGTTTCCCCGAGCTAGTGGGCTACGAGCAGTACTTC	CASSFPELVGYEQYF
-	TRBV27	TRBJ2-7	-	TGTGCCAGCAGTTTATATAATCCCATACTGGGCGAGCAGTACTTC	CASSLYNPILGEQYF
-	TRBV27	TRBJ2-3	-	TGTGCCAGCAACAATGTGGGGGGAGTAGCAGATACGCAGTATTTT	CASNNVGGVADTQYF
few	TRBV4-2	TRBJ2-1	-	TGTGCCAGCAGCCAAGAAATTCCCTACAATGAGCAGTTCTTC	CASSQEIPYNEQFF
once	TRBV20-1	TRBJ2-2	-	TGCAGTGCTAGGACAGGCGGGGACACTAACACCGGGGAGCTGTTTTTT	CSARTGGDTNTGELFF
-	TRBV2	TRBJ2-3	-	TGTGCCAGCAGTGAAGCCCCTATCCAGACGGATGATACGCAGTATTTT	CASSEAPIQTDDTQYF
-	TRBV20-1	TRBJ1-5	-	TGCAGTGCTAGTAGTAGGGAGAGGAGGTTTCAGCCCCAGCATTTT	CSASSRERRFQPQHF
-	TRBV9	TRBJ2-7	-	TGTGCCAGCAGCGTAGCAGAGGGGCCGACCTACGAGCAGTACTTC	CASSVAEGPTYEQYF
-	TRBV4-1	TRBJ2-7	-	TGCGCCAGCACCCCCCGCCGGGACATCTCCGGGCAGTACTTC	CASTPRRDISGQYF
-	TRBV19	TRBJ2-7	TRBD2	TGTGCCAGTAGTATAAATAGCGGGAGGGCCCCCTACGAGCAGTACTTC	CASSINSGRAPYEQYF
-	TRBV7-9	TRBJ1-4	-	TGTGCCAGCAGCCCCGCCCCCGGGGAAAAACTGTTTTTT	CASSPAPGEKLFF
-	TRBV15	TRBJ1-4	TRBD1	TGTGCCACCATCACGACGGGACAGGGGAATGAAAAACTGTTTTTT	CATITTGQGNEKLFF